The 5 T cell receptor beta chains listed next were all sequenced from one sample in a study of beta chain features in type 1 diabetes. Investigators reverse transcribed all isolated RNA, so they sequenced expressed TCRB transcripts. This table comes from immunoSEQ multiplex PCR, and its TCRdb copy is limited to in-frame clones, with some not included. The data contain roughly 250,000 clones, about 63% of them singletons. Sequencing used naive CD4+ T cells from blood. These receptors were taken from a man under 40 in good health.

V is TRBV11-2 and J is TRBJ2-3; D is tentatively TRBD1 or TRBD2 (5 bases each). From germline, CDR1 is SGHAT and CDR2 FQNNGV. CDR3 size: 16 residues. The ends were cut back, 5 bases at V and 3 bases at J, with 18 bases in the middle. The CDR3 DNA reads as TGTGCCAGCAGCCGAGTGTACGGGGCTAGAACAGATACGCAGTATTTT. The encoded protein is CASSRVYGARTDTQYF.

The chain joins TRBV7-9 to TRBJ1-4, with no clear D. Germline CDR1 reads SEHNR; CDR2 reads FQNEAQ (reference sequence). CDR3 length equals 11 residues. Trimming stripped 7 bases from V and 8 bases from J, with 8 bases between. The CDR3 loop is CASTGNEKLFF. The CDR3 DNA reads TGTGCCAGCACTGGGAACGAAAAACTGTTTTTT.

The J gene is TRBJ2-5, the V gene TRBV9; possibly TRBD2 for D (5 bases). CDR1 and CDR2 (germline): SGDLS, YYNGEE. V was pared by 0 bases and J by 2 bases, with 5 bases between. The CDR3 contains 13 residues. The CDR3: CASSVGLQETQYF. The CDR3 nucleotides are TGTGCCAGCAGCGTAGGACTACAAGAGACCCAGTACTTC.

This rearrangement joins TRBV9 to TRBJ1-2, with 7 bases identical to TRBD1. The germline V gene encodes CDR1 SGDLS and CDR2 YYNGEE. Germline trimming cut 7 bases from V and 2 bases from J; bases unmatched to any gene: 5. The CDR3 has 13 amino acids. Written as DNA, the CDR3 is TGTGCCAGCCACCGGGACAGAAACTATGGCTACACCTTC. Amino acid sequence: CASHRDRNYGYTF. Using reference TRBV9 and TRBJ1-2 for the parts outside the CDR3, the full variable domain is DSGVTQTPKHLITATGQRVTLRCSPRSGDLSVYWYQQSLDQGLQFLIQYYNGEERAKGNILERFSAQQFPDLHSELNLSSLELGDSALYFCASHRDRNYGYTFGSGTRLTVV.

About this clone itself: Distinct nucleotide sequences in the sample also encode this CDR3. The V call is TRBV30, the J call TRBJ2-3, with D unclear. The CDR3 sequence is 12 residues long. From germline, CDR1 is GTSNPN and CDR2 SVGIG (reference sequence). The V gene lost 4 bases and the J gene lost 0 bases, with 5 bases spanning the gap. This CDR3 is CAWTASTDTQYF. The CDR3 nucleotides are TGTGCCTGGACGGCTAGCACAGATACGCAGTATTTT. Using reference TRBV30 and TRBJ2-3 for the parts outside the CDR3, the full variable domain is SQTIHQWPATLVQPVGSPLSLECTVEGTSNPNLYWYRQAAGRGLQLLFYSVGIGQISSEVPQNLSASRPQDRQFILSSKKLLLSDSGFYLCAWTASTDTQYFGPGTRLTVL.